The clone carrying this T cell receptor beta chain came up once. The antigen is unknown. The germline V gene encodes CDR1 LGHNA and CDR2 YSLEER. With 0 bases removed from V and 4 bases from J, the gap between germline ends came to 10 bases. CDR3 length: 15 residues. This sample was taken from a study of OX40 agonist ivuxolimab in advanced cancers. Study information: In this trial design, patients received ivuxolimab intravenously at 0.01 to 10 mg/kg every 2 weeks.

Only in-frame clones appear in the TCRdb table, and some are missing; sequencing was by immunoSEQ multiplex PCR. The sample consists of roughly 100,000 clones, 80% to 95% of them appearing once. Broader study findings: Compared with others, partial responders at 0.1-3.0 mg/kg displayed clonal expansion among the lowest. CD8+ T cells (on average) carried more expanded clones than CD4+ T cells. The CD4+ and CD8+ T cells in the blood had expanded clonally by week 6 at 0.1 to 3.0 mg/kg.

The TCR originated in an adult with an advanced solid tumor such as melanoma, head and neck, liver or kidney cancer. The chain links TRBV4-3 to TRBJ2-1; D unresolved. Sequences were derived from CD4+ or CD8+ T cells sorted from blood, sampled in a trial of the OX40 agonist ivuxolimab. The DNA for the CDR3 is TGCGCCAGCAGCCAAGAGTTAGACTTTTACAATGAGCAGTTCTTC. Its translation is CASSQELDFYNEQFF.